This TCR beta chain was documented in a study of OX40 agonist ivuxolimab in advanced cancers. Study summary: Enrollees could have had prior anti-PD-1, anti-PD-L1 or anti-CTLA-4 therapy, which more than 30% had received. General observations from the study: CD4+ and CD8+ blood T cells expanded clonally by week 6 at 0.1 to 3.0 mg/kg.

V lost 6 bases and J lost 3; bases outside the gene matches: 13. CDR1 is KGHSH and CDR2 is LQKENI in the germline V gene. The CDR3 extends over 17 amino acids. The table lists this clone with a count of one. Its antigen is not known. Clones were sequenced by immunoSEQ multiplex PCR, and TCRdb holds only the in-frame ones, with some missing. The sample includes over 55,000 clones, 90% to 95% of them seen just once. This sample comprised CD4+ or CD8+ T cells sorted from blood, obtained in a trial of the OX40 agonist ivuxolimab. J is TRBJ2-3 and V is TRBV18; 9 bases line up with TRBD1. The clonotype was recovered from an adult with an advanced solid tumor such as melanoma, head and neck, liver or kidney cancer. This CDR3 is CASSPTSGTGITDTQYF. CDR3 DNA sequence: TGTGCCAGCTCTCCCACGAGCGGGACAGGGATAACAGATACGCAGTATTTT.